Listed below are T cell receptor beta chains from one sample, sequenced in a study of cytomegalovirus exposure and HLA in healthy donors. The table came from immunoSEQ multiplex PCR; TCRdb's copy has only in-frame clones and leaves some out. In the table there are fewer than 150,000 clones, around 80% of which are singletons. Sequenced input: PBMCs. All receptors derive from a man aged 45-65 years in good health and CMV-seronegative. Each CDR3 is given without its conserved first and last residue. D genes are given only for firm matches. Size is omitted from some rows. Given values are once, few, many or a class for expanded clones.

- TRBJ1-4 TRBV2 TRBD1 ASSEGRQGRNEKLF
- TRBJ2-7 TRBV29-1 TRBD1 SVESPRGTGGYITYEQY
- TRBJ2-7 TRBV28 - ASVTHGISYEQY
- TRBJ2-1 TRBV13 TRBD2 ASSPKASGGAGNEQF
- TRBJ1-2 TRBV28 - ASSTQGYLYGYT
- TRBJ1-2 TRBV28 - ASRRGNGYT
- TRBJ2-2 TRBV29-1 - SVGSLNTGELF
- TRBJ1-1 TRBV7-2 - ASRQTGNTEAF
- TRBJ2-7 TRBV6-5 TRBD2 ASSRQRGSYEQY
few TRBJ2-3 TRBV11-2 TRBD2 ASSLEGGRSSTDTQY
- TRBJ1-1 TRBV28 TRBD1 ASRSDRFTEAF
- TRBJ2-1 TRBV18 TRBD1 ASSPVFVTGIYNEQF
- TRBJ2-5 TRBV19 TRBD2 ASSIGRGGPQETQY
once TRBJ2-3 TRBV2 TRBD2 ASRGTSVRGTQY
- TRBJ1-4 TRBV19 TRBD1 ASRNSPGTGWTNEKLF
- TRBJ1-2 TRBV12-5 - ASGSSLRMAGYT
- TRBJ2-5 TRBV10-2 TRBD1 ASSDYLDAGTGDQETQY
- TRBJ1-3 TRBV18 TRBD1 ASSVSRNRGPGNTIY
- TRBJ1-1 TRBV5-4 - ASSLGGGTMNTEAF
- TRBJ2-5 TRBV6-1 TRBD2 ASSEAIGLAGAPETQY
once TRBJ1-2 TRBV9 TRBD1 ASSVTTGTGYGYT
few TRBJ2-5 TRBV5-1 TRBD1 ASSSDRALETQY
few TRBJ2-5 TRBV7-8 TRBD2 ASSSNQLGGGQETQY
- TRBJ2-4 TRBV7-6 - ASSPPGIKNIQY
- TRBJ1-6 TRBV7-3 - ASSLTRTRDSPLH
- TRBJ2-2 TRBV5-1 - ASSPSSPNTGELF
- TRBJ1-1 TRBV6-5 - ASGDSNTEAF
once TRBJ2-2 TRBV7-2 TRBD2 ASSRTSGIGELF
once - TRBV4-3 TRBD1 ASSQEYGSGTGKQLRAEQY
- TRBJ2-3 TRBV19 TRBD2 ASSLGGTSGRAGTQY
- TRBJ2-1 TRBV13 - ASSSMGDKQF
- TRBJ2-1 TRBV7-2 TRBD2 ASSRVVGRAHNNEQF
- TRBJ2-7 TRBV7-3 - ASSYRQGSGYEQY
once TRBJ2-2 TRBV28 TRBD2 ASSKIAGVNTGELF
- TRBJ1-1 TRBV9 - ASSAHLENTEAF